This is a list of T cell receptor beta chains from one sample in a study of T cell responses to AZD1222 COVID-19 vaccine. The data were produced by immunoSEQ multiplex PCR, yet TCRdb's version contains in-frame clones alone and is incomplete. Counted here are roughly 86,000 clones, around 84% occurring once; the ten biggest clones make up more than 3.5%. The sequencing here drew on peripheral blood, taken 28 days after the second AZD1222 dose. The receptors come from an adult who received the AZD1222 COVID-19 vaccine. Both conserved end residues are part of each CDR3. The D gene is left open where the match is weak.

>TRBD1|TRBJ1-4|TRBV4-2
TGTGCCAGCAGACCCACAGGGGGCAAGGGTGAAAAACTGTTTTTT
CASRPTGGKGEKLFF
>.|TRBJ2-2|TRBV9
TGTGCCAGCAGCGAAAGACGGGCGGGCACCGGGGAGCTGTTTTTT
CASSERRAGTGELFF
>TRBD2|TRBJ2-3|TRBV9
TGTGCCAGCAGCGTAGATGATAGCGGGGGGGCAGATACGCAGTATTTT
CASSVDDSGGADTQYF
>.|TRBJ2-5|TRBV6-5
TGTGCCAGCAGTTCAGGGGCGCGGCGAGAGACCCAGTACTTC
CASSSGARRETQYF
>TRBD1|TRBJ1-1|TRBV6-6
TGTGCCAGCAGCGCCCGGGACAGGGTTGAGGAAACTGAAGCTTTCTTT
CASSARDRVEETEAFF
>.|TRBJ1-4|TRBV6-4
TGTGCCAGCAGCGTGGAGGGGGGTGAAAAACTGTTTTTT
CASSVEGGEKLFF
>.|TRBJ2-6|TRBV27
TGTGCCAGCAGTTTAGACTATAGAAGCTCTGGGGCCAACGTCCTGACTTTC
CASSLDYRSSGANVLTF
>.|TRBJ1-4|TRBV21-1
TGTGCCAGCAGCAAAGCGGGACAGAACTGTGACACTAATGAAAAACTGTTTTTT
CASSKAGQNCDTNEKLFF
>.|TRBJ1-6|TRBV3-1/TRBV3-2
TGTGCCAGCAGCCCAGGGACCGTGAATTCACCCCTCCACTTT
CASSPGTVNSPLHF
>TRBD2|TRBJ2-5|TRBV2
TGTGCCAGCAGTCCTGTAGCGGGGCTTACCCAAGAGACCCAGTACTTC
CASSPVAGLTQETQYF